This T cell receptor (beta chain) was captured by sequencing in a study of blood T cells in healthy people across ages. This clonotype was observed at least ten times. A sample-barcoded 5' primer and a J-beta primer mix were used in a second PCR of about 6 to 12 cycles. TCRdb analysed the 5' RACE reads with MiXCR anew, one entry per CDR3 protein. The table shows hundreds of thousands of distinct CDR3 sequences, with around 52% occurring only once. The germline V gene encodes CDR1 SSHAT and CDR2 FNYEAQ (reference sequence). V lost 1 base to trimming and J lost 3 bases, with 16 bases between them. The CDR3 spans 16 residues.

The source of this sequence is a woman of 80 years or more in good health. The chain couples TRBV7-7 to TRBJ2-7, with D tentatively TRBD2 (5 bases). The source material was blood. CDR3 coding DNA: TGTGCCAGCAGCTTAGGAGGGCCTAATGAAGGCTACGAGCAGTACTTC. It specifies CASSLGGPNEGYEQYF.